This T cell receptor beta chain appears in the sequencing data of a study of blood T cell repertoires in COVID-19. Background on the study: COVID-19 samples from acute and convalescent phases originated in the United States, Italy and Spain. PBMCs, B-cell-depleted T cells, or T cells were the source of the cDNA or gDNA that made up the material.

Original processing methods: Nucleated cell number was recorded as an estimate derived from reference gene primer amplification. TCRdb keeps only in-frame clones here, not all; method: immunoSEQ multiplex PCR. V and J calls plus clone size are reproduced from that table; the DNA served to infer D and trimming. The sample records 60,000 or so clones, around 80% being singletons. The V gene end was trimmed by 2 bases and the J gene end by 7 bases; junction bases not matched to a gene: 14. CDR1 LGHNA and CDR2 YNFKEQ come from the germline V gene. The CDR3 contains 17 residues. The sequenced sample was peripheral blood. The chain is built from TRBV4-2 and TRBJ2-5; the match to TRBD1 covers 9 bases. The sequence was collected from a man aged 55 to 70 with acute or convalescent COVID-19. The CDR3 here is CASSQQPGTGIGGTQYF. CDR3 bases: TGTGCCAGCAGCCAACAACCCGGGACAGGGATCGGGGGGACCCAGTACTTC.